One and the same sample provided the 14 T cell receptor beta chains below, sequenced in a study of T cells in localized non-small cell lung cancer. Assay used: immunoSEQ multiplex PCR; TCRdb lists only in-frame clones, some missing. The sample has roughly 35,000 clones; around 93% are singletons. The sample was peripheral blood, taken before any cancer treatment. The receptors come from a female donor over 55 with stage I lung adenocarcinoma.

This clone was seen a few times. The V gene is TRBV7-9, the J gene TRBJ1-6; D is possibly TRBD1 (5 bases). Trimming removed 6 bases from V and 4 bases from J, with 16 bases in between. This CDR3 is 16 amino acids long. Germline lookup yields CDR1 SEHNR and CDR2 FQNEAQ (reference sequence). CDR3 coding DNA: TGTGCCAGCAGGGAAGCGGGCGGGGGATATAATTCACCCCTCCACTTT. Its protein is CASREAGGGYNSPLHF.

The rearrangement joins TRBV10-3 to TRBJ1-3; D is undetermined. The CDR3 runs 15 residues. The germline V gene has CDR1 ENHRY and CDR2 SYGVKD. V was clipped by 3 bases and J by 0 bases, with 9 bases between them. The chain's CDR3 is CAISERVASGNTIYF. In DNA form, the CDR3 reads TGTGCCATCAGTGAAAGGGTGGCCTCTGGAAACACCATATATTTT.

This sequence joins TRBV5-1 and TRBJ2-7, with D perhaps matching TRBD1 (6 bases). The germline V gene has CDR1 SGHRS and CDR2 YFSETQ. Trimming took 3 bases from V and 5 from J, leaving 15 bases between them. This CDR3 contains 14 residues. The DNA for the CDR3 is TGCGCCAGCAGCTCCGGCTTTTACAGGGACGAGCAGTACTTC. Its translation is CASSSGFYRDEQYF.

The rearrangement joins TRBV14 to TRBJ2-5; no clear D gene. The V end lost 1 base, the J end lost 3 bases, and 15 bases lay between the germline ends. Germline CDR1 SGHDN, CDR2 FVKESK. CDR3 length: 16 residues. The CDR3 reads CASSQGLGRLKETQYF. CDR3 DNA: TGTGCCAGCAGCCAAGGCCTAGGACGTCTAAAAGAGACCCAGTACTTC.

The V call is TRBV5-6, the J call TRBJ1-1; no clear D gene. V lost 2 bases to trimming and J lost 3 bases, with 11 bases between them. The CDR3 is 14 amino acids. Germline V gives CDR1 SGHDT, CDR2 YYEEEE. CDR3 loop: CASSLRMRDTEAFF. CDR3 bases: TGTGCCAGCAGCTTAAGGATGCGGGACACTGAAGCTTTCTTT.

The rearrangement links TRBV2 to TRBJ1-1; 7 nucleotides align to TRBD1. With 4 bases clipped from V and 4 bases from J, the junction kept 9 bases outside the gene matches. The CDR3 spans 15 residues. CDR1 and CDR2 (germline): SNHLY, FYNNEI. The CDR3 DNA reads TGTGCCAGCAGTGGACGCAGGGACAGACTCACTGAAGCTTTCTTT. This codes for CASSGRRDRLTEAFF. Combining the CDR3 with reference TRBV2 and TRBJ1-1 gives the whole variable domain EPEVTQTPSHQVTQMGQEVILRCVPISNHLYFYWYRQILGQKVEFLVSFYNNEISEKSEIFDDQFSVERPDGSNFTLKIRSTKLEDSAMYFCASSGRRDRLTEAFFGQGTRLTVV.

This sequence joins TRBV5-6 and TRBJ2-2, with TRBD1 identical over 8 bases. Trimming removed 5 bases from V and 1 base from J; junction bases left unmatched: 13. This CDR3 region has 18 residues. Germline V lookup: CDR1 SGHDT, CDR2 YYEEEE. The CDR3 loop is CASRKGAGGPLNTGELFF. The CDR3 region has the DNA TGTGCCAGCAGAAAAGGGGCAGGGGGCCCTCTGAACACCGGGGAGCTGTTTTTT.

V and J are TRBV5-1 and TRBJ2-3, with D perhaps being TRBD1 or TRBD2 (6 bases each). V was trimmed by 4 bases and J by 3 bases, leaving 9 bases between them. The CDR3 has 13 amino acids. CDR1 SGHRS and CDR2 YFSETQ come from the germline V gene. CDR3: CASSGGPTDTQYF. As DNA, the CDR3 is TGCGCCAGCAGCGGGGGGCCTACAGATACGCAGTATTTT.

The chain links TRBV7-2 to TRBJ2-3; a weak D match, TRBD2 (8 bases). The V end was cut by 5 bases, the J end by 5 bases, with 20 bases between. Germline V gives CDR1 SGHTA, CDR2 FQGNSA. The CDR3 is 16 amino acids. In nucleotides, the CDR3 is TGTGCCAGCAGCCCAGGGGGACTAGGGGGATTAGATACGCAGTATTTT. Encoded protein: CASSPGGLGGLDTQYF.

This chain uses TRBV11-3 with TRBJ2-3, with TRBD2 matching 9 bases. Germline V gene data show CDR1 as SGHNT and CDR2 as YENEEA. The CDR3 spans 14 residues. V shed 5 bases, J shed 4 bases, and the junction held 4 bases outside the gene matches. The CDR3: CASSPAGGADTQYF. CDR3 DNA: TGTGCCAGCAGCCCAGCGGGGGGTGCAGATACGCAGTATTTT.

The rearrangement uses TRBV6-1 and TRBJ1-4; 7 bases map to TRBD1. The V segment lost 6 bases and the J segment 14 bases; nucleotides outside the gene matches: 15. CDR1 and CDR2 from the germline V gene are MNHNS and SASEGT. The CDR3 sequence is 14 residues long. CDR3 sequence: CASRQPGQILRLFF. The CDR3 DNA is TGTGCCAGCAGACAACCGGGACAGATATTACGGCTGTTTTTT.

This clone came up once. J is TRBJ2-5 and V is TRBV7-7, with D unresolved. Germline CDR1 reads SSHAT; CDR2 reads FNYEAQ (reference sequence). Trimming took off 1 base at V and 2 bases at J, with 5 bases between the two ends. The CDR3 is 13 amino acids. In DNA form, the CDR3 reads TGTGCCAGCAGCTTAGGAGCTCAAGAGACCCAGTACTTC. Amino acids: CASSLGAQETQYF.

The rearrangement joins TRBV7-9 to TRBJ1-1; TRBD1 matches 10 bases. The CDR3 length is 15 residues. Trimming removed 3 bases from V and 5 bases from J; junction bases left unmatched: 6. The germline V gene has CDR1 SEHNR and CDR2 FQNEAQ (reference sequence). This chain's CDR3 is CASSFAGTGETEAFF. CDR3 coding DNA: TGTGCCAGCAGCTTTGCCGGGACAGGGGAAACTGAAGCTTTCTTT.

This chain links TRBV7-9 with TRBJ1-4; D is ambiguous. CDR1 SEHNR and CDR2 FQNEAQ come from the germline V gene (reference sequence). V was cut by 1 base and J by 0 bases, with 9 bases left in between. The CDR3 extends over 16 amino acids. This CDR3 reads CASSLGWATTNEKLFF. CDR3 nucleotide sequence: TGTGCCAGCAGCTTAGGTTGGGCGACAACTAATGAAAAACTGTTTTTT.